Below are 14 T cell receptor beta chains sequenced from a single sample in a study of cytomegalovirus exposure and HLA in healthy donors. Primers for the PCR totalled 60 Vbeta and 13 Jbeta. Assay used: immunoSEQ multiplex PCR; TCRdb lists only in-frame clones, some missing. The data contain about 60,000 clones, approximately 70% of them singletons. Source material: PBMCs. Receptor source: a woman aged 55-69 years in good health and CMV-seropositive.

Only a few counts were recorded for this clone. The CDR3 loop is CASKRQMNTEAFF. In nucleotides, the CDR3 is TGTGCCAGCAAGAGACAGATGAACACTGAAGCTTTCTTT. The genes are TRBV6-1 and TRBJ1-1, with D possibly TRBD1 on 5 matching bases. The CDR3 covers 13 residues. The V and J ends lost 7 bases and 0 bases respectively, with 9 bases between them. CDR1 MNHNS and CDR2 SASEGT come from the germline V gene.

The chain couples TRBV5-4 to TRBJ1-2; 7 bases match TRBD1. The CDR3 is 16 amino acids. The trim removed 5 bases at V and 0 bases at J, leaving 10 bases unmatched. The germline CDR1 and CDR2 sequences are SGHNT and YYREEE (reference sequence). In DNA, the CDR3 is TGTGCCAGCAGTACGGGACAGACCAGTACTAACTATGGCTACACCTTC. It encodes CASSTGQTSTNYGYTF.

V usage is TRBV28 and J usage is TRBJ2-7, with 16 bases that match TRBD2. Germline lookup yields CDR1 MDHEN and CDR2 SYDVKM. The ends lost 4 bases at V and 5 bases at J; junction bases unmatched: 8. The CDR3 extends over 17 amino acids. The CDR3, as DNA: TGTGCCAGCAGTTCCGGGACTAGCGGGGGGGCCATCAACGAGCAGTACTTC. This gives the protein CASSSGTSGGAINEQYF.

J is TRBJ1-1 and V is TRBV5-1, with D perhaps TRBD1 (5 bases). V was cut by 3 bases and J by 4 bases, with 13 bases left in between. The germline gives CDR1 SGHRS, CDR2 YFSETQ. This CDR3 has 14 residues. The CDR3 is CASSWGGKGTEAFF. The DNA for the CDR3 is TGCGCCAGCAGCTGGGGGGGTAAGGGCACTGAAGCTTTCTTT.

The J gene is TRBJ1-1, the V gene TRBV5-6; possibly TRBD1 for D (6 bases). CDR1 SGHDT and CDR2 YYEEEE come from the germline V gene. V was clipped by 4 bases and J by 3 bases, with 13 bases between them. The length of the CDR3 is 14 residues. The CDR3 region is CASSQDGGYTEAFF. The CDR3 bases are TGTGCCAGCAGCCAAGATGGGGGCTACACTGAAGCTTTCTTT. Based on the CDR3 plus reference TRBV5-6 and TRBJ1-1, the full variable domain is DAGVTQSPTHLIKTRGQQVTLRCSPKSGHDTVSWYQQALGQGPQFIFQYYEEEERQRGNFPDRFSGHQFPNYSSELNVNALLLGDSALYLCASSQDGGYTEAFFGQGTRLTVV.

DNA of the CDR3: TGTGCCAGCAGCTCGACTAGCGGGGAAGGTGAGACCCAGTACTTC. It translates to CASSSTSGEGETQYF. The rearrangement uses TRBV7-2 and TRBJ2-5; the match to TRBD2 covers 11 bases. With 4 bases clipped from V and 5 bases from J, the junction kept 6 bases outside the gene matches. The CDR3 is 15 amino acids. Germline V gene sequence: CDR1 SGHTA, CDR2 FQGNSA.

The chain combines TRBV7-2 with TRBJ1-1; perhaps TRBD1 as D (6 bases). The CDR3 consists of 15 residues. Germline loops: CDR1 SGHTA, CDR2 FQGNSA. V was pared by 5 bases and J by 2 bases, with 15 bases between. CDR3 DNA sequence: TGTGCCAGCAGCGTCCGGACAGAATTTAACACTGAAGCTTTCTTT. Protein sequence: CASSVRTEFNTEAFF.

The rearrangement links TRBV10-3 to TRBJ1-6; D uncertain. Germline values: CDR1 ENHRY, CDR2 SYGVKD. V dropped 3 bases and J dropped 0 bases, with 12 bases sitting between them. The length of the CDR3 is 17 residues. In nucleotides, the CDR3 is TGTGCCATCAGTGATATTGGCCAAAGCTCCTATAATTCACCCCTCCACTTT. This sequence encodes CAISDIGQSSYNSPLHF.

The V gene is TRBV5-4, the J gene TRBJ2-1, with TRBD2 matching over 11 bases. The CDR3 extends over 20 amino acids. The J segment lost 12 bases and the V segment lost 1 base, leaving 24 bases of the junction unmatched. Germline V lookup: CDR1 SGHNT, CDR2 YYREEE (reference sequence). The CDR3 loop is CASSLFSEGTSGGLVRWQFF. The CDR3 DNA follows: TGTGCCAGCAGCTTGTTTTCTGAGGGCACTAGCGGGGGATTGGTTAGGTGGCAGTTCTTC.

The chain has TRBV5-1 and TRBJ2-5; a weak D match, TRBD2 (6 bases). CDR1 and CDR2 (germline): SGHRS, YFSETQ. With 0 bases removed from V and 9 bases from J, the gap between germline ends came to 9 bases. The CDR3 has 12 residues. The CDR3 reads CASSLGSGPQYF. The CDR3 nucleotides read TGCGCCAGCAGCTTGGGGAGCGGGCCCCAGTACTTC. Drawing the rest from reference TRBV5-1 and TRBJ2-5, the complete variable domain is KAGVTQTPRYLIKTRGQQVTLSCSPISGHRSVSWYQQTPGQGLQFLFEYFSETQRNKGNFPGRFSGRQFSNSRSEMNVSTLELGDSALYLCASSLGSGPQYFGPGTRLLVL.

A word on this clone: This sample includes further DNA sequences coding for the same CDR3. The chain has TRBV18 and TRBJ1-1; 9 bases agree with TRBD1. With 4 bases clipped from V and 3 bases from J, the junction kept 0 bases outside the gene matches. The CDR3 runs 13 residues. The germline V gene encodes CDR1 KGHSH and CDR2 LQKENI. CDR3 bases: TGTGCCAGCTCACGGGACAGGGACACTGAAGCTTTCTTT. It encodes CASSRDRDTEAFF.

The CDR3 nucleotides are TGCGCCAGCAGCTTGGGAACGACAGGGCGCATGAACACTGAAGCTTTCTTT. Protein: CASSLGTTGRMNTEAFF. The V and J genes are TRBV5-1 and TRBJ1-1; 7 bases map to TRBD1. Germline-derived CDR1 and CDR2 are SGHRS and YFSETQ. The CDR3 covers 17 residues. V lost 0 bases, J lost 0 bases, and 8 bases stayed unmatched.

This sequence joins TRBV28 and TRBJ1-2; D is unclear. The CDR3 is 13 amino acids. Looked up from germline, CDR1 is MDHEN and CDR2 is SYDVKM. Trimming stripped 1 base from V and 6 bases from J, with 9 bases between. The CDR3 protein is CASSLLRENGYTF. The CDR3 DNA reads TGTGCCAGCAGTTTATTGAGGGAGAATGGCTACACCTTC.

The count of this clone is one. CDR3 loop: CASSFDSNSPLHF. The CDR3 region has the DNA TGCGCCAGCAGCTTTGACAGTAATTCACCCCTCCACTTT. The chain links TRBV5-1 to TRBJ1-6, with a possible D match to TRBD1 (5 bases). CDR1 is SGHRS and CDR2 is YFSETQ in the germline V gene. Deletions cut 2 bases from V and 6 bases from J, with 6 bases between. This CDR3 region has 13 residues.